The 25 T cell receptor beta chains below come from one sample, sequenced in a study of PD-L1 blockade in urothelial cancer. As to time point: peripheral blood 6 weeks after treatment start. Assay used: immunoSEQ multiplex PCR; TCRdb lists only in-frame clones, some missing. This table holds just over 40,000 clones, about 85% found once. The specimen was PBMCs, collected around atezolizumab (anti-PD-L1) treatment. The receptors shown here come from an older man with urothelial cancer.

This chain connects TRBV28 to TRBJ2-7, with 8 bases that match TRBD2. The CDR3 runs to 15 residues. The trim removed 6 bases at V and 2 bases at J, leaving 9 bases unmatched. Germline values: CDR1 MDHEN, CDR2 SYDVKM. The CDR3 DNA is TGTGCCAGCAGACCCGGGACTAGTGTACCCTACGAGCAGTACTTC. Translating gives CASRPGTSVPYEQYF. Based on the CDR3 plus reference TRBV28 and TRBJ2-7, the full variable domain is DVKVTQSSRYLVKRTGEKVFLECVQDMDHENMFWYRQDPGLGLRLIYFSYDVKMKEKGDIPEGYSVSREKKERFSLILESASTNQTSMYLCASRPGTSVPYEQYFGPGTRLTVT.

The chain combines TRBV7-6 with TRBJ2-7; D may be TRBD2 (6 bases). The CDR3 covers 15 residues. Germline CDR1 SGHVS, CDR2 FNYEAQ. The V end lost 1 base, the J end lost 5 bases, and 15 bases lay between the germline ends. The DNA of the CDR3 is TGTGCCAGCAGCTTAGGCGGGGAGGCCCTAGACGAGCAGTACTTC. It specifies CASSLGGEALDEQYF.

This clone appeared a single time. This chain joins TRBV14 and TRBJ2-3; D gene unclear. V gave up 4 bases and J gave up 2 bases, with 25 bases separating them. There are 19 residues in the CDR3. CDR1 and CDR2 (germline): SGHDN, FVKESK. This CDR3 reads CASSRRSRLSTFFTDTQYF. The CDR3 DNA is TGTGCCAGCAGCCGCCGATCTAGATTATCCACTTTCTTCACAGATACGCAGTATTTT.

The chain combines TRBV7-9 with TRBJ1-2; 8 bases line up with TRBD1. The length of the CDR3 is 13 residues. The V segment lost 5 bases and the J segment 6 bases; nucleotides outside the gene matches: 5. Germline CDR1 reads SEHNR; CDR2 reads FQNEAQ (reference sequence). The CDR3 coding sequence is TGTGCCAGCAGCAGGACAGGGACGGATGGCTACACCTTC. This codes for CASSRTGTDGYTF. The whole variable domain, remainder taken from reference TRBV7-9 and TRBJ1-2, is DTGVSQNPRHKITKRGQNVTFRCDPISEHNRLYWYRQTLGQGPEFLTYFQNEAQLEKSRLLSDRFSAERPKGSFSTLEIQRTEQGDSAMYLCASSRTGTDGYTFGSGTRLTVV.

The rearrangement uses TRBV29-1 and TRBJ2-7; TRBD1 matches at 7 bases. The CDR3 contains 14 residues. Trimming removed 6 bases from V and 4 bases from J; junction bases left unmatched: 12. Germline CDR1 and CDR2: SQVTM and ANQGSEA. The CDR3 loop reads CSVREQGLGYEQYF. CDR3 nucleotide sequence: TGCAGCGTAAGAGAACAGGGGTTAGGGTACGAGCAGTACTTC.

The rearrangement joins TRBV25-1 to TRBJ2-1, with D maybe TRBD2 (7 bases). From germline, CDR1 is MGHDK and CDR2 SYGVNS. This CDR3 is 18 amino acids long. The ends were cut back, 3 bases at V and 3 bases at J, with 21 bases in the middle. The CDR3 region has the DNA TGTGCCAGCAGTGATATAAAAGGATCGGGGGGCGTCTACAATGAGCAGTTCTTC. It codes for CASSDIKGSGGVYNEQFF.

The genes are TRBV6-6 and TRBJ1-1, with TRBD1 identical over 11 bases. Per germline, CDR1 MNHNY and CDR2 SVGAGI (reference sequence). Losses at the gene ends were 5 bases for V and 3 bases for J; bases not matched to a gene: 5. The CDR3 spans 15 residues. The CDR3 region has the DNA TGTGCCAGCAGTGCCGGGACAGGGGGGGACACTGAAGCTTTCTTT. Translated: CASSAGTGGDTEAFF.

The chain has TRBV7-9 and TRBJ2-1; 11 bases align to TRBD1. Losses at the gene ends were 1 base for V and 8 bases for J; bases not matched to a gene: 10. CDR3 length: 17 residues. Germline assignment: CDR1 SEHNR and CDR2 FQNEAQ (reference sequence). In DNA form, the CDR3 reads TGTGCCAGCAGCTTAGGGAGCGAGGGACAGGGGGTACATGAGCAGTTCTTC. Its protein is CASSLGSEGQGVHEQFF.

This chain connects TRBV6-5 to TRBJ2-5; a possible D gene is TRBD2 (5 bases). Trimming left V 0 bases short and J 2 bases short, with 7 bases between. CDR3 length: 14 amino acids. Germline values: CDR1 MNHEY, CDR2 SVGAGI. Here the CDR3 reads CASSYSRGQETQYF. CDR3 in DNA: TGTGCCAGCAGTTACTCGCGCGGGCAAGAGACCCAGTACTTC.

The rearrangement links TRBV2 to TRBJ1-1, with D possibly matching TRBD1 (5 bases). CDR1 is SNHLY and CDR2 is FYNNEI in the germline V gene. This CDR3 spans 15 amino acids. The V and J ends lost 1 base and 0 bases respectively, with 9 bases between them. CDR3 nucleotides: TGTGCCAGCAGTGAAGGCAGGGTGATGAACACTGAAGCTTTCTTT. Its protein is CASSEGRVMNTEAFF.

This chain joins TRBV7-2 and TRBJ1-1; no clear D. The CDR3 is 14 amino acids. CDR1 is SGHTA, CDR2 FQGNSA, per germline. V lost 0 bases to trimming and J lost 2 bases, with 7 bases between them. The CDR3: CASSLARGNTEAFF. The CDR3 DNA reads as TGTGCCAGCAGCTTAGCGCGGGGAAACACTGAAGCTTTCTTT.

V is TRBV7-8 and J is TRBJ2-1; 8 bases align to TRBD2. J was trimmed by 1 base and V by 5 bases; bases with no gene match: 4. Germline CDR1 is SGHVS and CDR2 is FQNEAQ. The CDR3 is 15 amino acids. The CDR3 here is CASSPSGGSYNEQFF. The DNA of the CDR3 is TGTGCCAGCAGCCCATCGGGGGGGTCCTACAATGAGCAGTTCTTC.

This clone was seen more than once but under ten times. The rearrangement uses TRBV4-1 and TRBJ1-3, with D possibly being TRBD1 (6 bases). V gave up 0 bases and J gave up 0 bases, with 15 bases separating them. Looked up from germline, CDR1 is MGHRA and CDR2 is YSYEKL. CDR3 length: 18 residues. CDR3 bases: TGCGCCAGCAGCCAAGATTCTGCAGGGGAGAGCTCTGGAAACACCATATATTTT. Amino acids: CASSQDSAGESSGNTIYF.

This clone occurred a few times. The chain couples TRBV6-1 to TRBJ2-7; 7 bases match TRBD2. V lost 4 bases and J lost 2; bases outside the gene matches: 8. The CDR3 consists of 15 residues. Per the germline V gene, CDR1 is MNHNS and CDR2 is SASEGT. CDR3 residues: CASSAEWGGAYEQYF. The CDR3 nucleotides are TGTGCCAGCAGTGCCGAGTGGGGGGGGGCCTACGAGCAGTACTTC.

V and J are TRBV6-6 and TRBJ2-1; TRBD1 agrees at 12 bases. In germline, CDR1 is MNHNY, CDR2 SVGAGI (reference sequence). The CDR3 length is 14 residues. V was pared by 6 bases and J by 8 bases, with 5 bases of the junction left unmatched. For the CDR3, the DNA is TGTGCCAGCAGGGGACAGGGGGCGTTCGATGAGCAGTTCTTC. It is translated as CASRGQGAFDEQFF.

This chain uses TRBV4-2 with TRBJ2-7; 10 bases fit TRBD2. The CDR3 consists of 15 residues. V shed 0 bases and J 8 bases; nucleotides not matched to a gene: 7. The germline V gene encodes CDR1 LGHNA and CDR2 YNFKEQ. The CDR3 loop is CASSQELAGREKQYF. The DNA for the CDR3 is TGTGCCAGCAGCCAAGAACTAGCGGGAAGGGAGAAGCAGTACTTC.

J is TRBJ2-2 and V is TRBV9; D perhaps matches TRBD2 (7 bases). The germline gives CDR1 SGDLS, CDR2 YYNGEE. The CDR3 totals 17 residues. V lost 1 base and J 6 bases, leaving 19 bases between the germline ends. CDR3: CASSVLSGAGVAGELFF. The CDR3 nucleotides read TGTGCCAGCAGCGTACTTTCAGGGGCGGGAGTGGCCGGGGAGCTGTTTTTT.

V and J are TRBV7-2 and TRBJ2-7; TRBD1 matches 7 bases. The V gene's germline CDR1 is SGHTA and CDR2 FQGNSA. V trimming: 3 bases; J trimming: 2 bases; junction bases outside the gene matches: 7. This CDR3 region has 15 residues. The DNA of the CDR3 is TGTGCCAGCAGCTTCAGGACAGGACACACCTACGAGCAGTACTTC. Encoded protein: CASSFRTGHTYEQYF.

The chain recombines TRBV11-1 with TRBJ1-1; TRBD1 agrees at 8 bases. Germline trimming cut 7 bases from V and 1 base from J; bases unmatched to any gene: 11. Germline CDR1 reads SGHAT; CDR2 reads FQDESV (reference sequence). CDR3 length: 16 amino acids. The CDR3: CASNPVWGTGNTEAFF. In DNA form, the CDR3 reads TGTGCCAGCAACCCGGTTTGGGGGACAGGGAACACTGAAGCTTTCTTT.

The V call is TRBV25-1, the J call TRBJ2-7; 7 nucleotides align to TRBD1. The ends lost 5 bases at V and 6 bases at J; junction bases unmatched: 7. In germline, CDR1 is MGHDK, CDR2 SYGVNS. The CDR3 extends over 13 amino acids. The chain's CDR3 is CASSTTGTVEQYF. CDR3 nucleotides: TGTGCCAGCAGTACTACTGGGACAGTCGAGCAGTACTTC.

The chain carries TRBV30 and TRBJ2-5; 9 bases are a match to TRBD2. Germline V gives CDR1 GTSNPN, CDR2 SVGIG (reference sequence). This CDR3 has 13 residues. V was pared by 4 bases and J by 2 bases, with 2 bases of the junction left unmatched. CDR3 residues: CAWNLAGQETQYF. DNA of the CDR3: TGTGCCTGGAATCTAGCGGGGCAAGAGACCCAGTACTTC.

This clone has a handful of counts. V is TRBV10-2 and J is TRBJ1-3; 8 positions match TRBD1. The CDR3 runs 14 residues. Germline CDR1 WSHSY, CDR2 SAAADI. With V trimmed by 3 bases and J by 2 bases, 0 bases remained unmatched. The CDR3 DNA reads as TGCGCCAGCAGTGAACAGGGGGCTGGAAACACCATATATTTT. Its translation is CASSEQGAGNTIYF.

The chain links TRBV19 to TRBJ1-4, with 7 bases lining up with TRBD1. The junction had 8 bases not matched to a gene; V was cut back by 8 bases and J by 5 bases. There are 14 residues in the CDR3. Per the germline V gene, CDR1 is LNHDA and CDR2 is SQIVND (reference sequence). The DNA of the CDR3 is TGTGCCAGTTATTCCGGCAGGGGGAATGAAAAACTGTTTTTT. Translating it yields CASYSGRGNEKLFF.

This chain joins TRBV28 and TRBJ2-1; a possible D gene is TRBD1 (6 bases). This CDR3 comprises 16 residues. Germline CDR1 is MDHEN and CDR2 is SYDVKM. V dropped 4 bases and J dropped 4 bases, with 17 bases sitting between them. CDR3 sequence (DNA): TGTGCCAGCAGTTCCAAGGACAGAGGACCTTACAATGAGCAGTTCTTC. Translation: CASSSKDRGPYNEQFF. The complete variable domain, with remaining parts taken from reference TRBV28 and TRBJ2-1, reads DVKVTQSSRYLVKRTGEKVFLECVQDMDHENMFWYRQDPGLGLRLIYFSYDVKMKEKGDIPEGYSVSREKKERFSLILESASTNQTSMYLCASSSKDRGPYNEQFFGPGTRLTVL.

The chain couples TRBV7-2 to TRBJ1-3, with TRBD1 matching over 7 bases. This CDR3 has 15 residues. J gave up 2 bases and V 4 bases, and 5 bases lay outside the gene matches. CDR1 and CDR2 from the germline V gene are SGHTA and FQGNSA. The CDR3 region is CASSYATGAGNTIYF. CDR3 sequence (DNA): TGTGCCAGCAGCTACGCCACAGGGGCTGGAAACACCATATATTTT. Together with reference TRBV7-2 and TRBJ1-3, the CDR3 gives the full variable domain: GAGVSQSPSNKVTEKGKDVELRCDPISGHTALYWYRQSLGQGLEFLIYFQGNSAPDKSGLPSDRFSAERTGGSVSTLTIQRTQQEDSAVYLCASSYATGAGNTIYFGEGSWLTVV.